This T cell receptor (beta chain) was recorded in a study of siplizumab effects on memory and regulatory T cells. Points from the study as a whole: Siplizumab cultures yielded proliferating Tregs whose suppressive function was not confirmed.

Looked up from germline, CDR1 is SGHTA and CDR2 is FQGNSA. V gave up 5 bases and J gave up 5 bases, with 15 bases separating them. The CDR3 is made up of 14 amino acids. Comments on this clone: Antigen specificity is unknown.

Clones were read by immunoSEQ multiplex PCR, and TCRdb kept only the in-frame ones, dropping some. The sample lists roughly 120,000 clones, roughly nine tenths occurring once. The source of this sequence is a human donor in good health. This chain connects TRBV7-2 to TRBJ1-2, with D hard to call. The sequencing input was Tregs sorted from blood. The CDR3 region has the DNA TGTGCCAGCAGCCCCCGTGGGTCCGGTTATGGCTACACCTTC. Translated: CASSPRGSGYGYTF.